This record looks at one T cell receptor (beta chain) sequence and its context. Clones were read by immunoSEQ multiplex PCR, and TCRdb kept only the in-frame ones, dropping some. Of tens of thousands of clones listed, 90% were seen once; the top ten hold approximately 0.49%. This CDR3 has 11 residues. Germline values: CDR1 MDHEN, CDR2 SYDVKM. V lost 6 bases to trimming and J lost 11 bases, with 11 bases between them. This specimen belongs to a study of blood T cell repertoires in COVID-19. Overall study: COVID-19 samples collected from the United States, Italy and Spain covered acute and convalescent phases. Nucleic acid was either cDNA or gDNA, and it came from T cells, B-cell-depleted T cells, or PBMCs.

The chain combines TRBV28 with TRBJ1-5; no clear D gene. This receptor was obtained from a man over 45 with COVID-19, enrolled during active disease. The sample taken for sequencing was peripheral blood. CDR3 protein: CASSYDLAQHF. The CDR3 region has the DNA TGTGCCAGCAGCTACGATCTGGCCCAGCATTTT.